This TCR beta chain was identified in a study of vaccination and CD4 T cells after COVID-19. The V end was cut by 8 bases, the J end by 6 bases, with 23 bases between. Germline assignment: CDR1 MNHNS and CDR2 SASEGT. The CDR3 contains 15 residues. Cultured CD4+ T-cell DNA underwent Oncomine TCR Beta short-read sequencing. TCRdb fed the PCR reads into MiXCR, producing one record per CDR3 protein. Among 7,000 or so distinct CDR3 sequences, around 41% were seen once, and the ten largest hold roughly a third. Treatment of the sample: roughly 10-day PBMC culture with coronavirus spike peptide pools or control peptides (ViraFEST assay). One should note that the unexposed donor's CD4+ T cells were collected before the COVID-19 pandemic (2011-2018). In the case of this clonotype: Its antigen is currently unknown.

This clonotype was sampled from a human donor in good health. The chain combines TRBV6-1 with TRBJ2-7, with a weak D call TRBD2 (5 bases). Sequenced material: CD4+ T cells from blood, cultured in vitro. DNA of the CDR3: TGTGCCAGCCTTTCCTGGACCCCCTCGGGAAGCGAGCAGTACTTC. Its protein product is CASLSWTPSGSEQYF.